The rows below give T cell receptor beta chains drawn from one sample of a study of CD8 T cells in Susac syndrome. TCRdb independently ran MiXCR on the immunoSEQ multiplex PCR reads; one entry per CDR3 protein. The table records around 130,000 distinct CDR3 sequences, 85% to 95% of them present only once. Sequenced sample: CD4+ T cells from PBMCs. Source of these receptors: a human donor with multiple sclerosis. Both conserved end residues are part of each CDR3. D genes are given only for firm matches. Rows give clone size only sometimes, using once, few, many, or a class for an expanded clone.

abundance: NA
j_gene: TRBJ1-2
v_gene: TRBV6-5
d_gene: TRBD1
CDR3nt: TGTGCCAGCAGCCTGACAGGGAGGCCTGGCTACACCTTC
CDR3aa: CASSLTGRPGYTF

abundance: NA
j_gene: TRBJ2-5
v_gene: TRBV29-1
d_gene: TRBD1
CDR3nt: TGCAGCTCATGGGGACAGGGGGCAAGGGGAGCCCAAGAGACCCAGTACTTC
CDR3aa: CSSWGQGARGAQETQYF

abundance: NA
j_gene: TRBJ2-2
v_gene: TRBV7-2
d_gene: TRBD2
CDR3nt: TGTGCCAGCAGCCGCAGCCTGAGCGGGGGGACCGGGGAGCTGTTTTTT
CDR3aa: CASSRSLSGGTGELFF

abundance: NA
j_gene: TRBJ1-4
v_gene: TRBV15
d_gene: TRBD1
CDR3nt: TGTGCCACCAGCAACGGGGACAGGGGCGAAAAACTGTTTTTT
CDR3aa: CATSNGDRGEKLFF

abundance: NA
j_gene: TRBJ2-4
v_gene: TRBV14
d_gene: NA
CDR3nt: TGTGCCAGCAGCCAAGAAGGCGACAGGAGACTAGCCAGCAAAAACATTCAGTACTTC
CDR3aa: CASSQEGDRRLASKNIQYF

abundance: once
j_gene: TRBJ1-5
v_gene: TRBV30
d_gene: NA
CDR3nt: TGTGCCTGGGGAGGGATGGGACAGCCCCAGCATTTT
CDR3aa: CAWGGMGQPQHF

abundance: NA
j_gene: TRBJ1-4
v_gene: TRBV7-6
d_gene: NA
CDR3nt: TGTGCCAGCAGCTTTGAGACAAGCCGGGGTGAAAAACTGTTTTTT
CDR3aa: CASSFETSRGEKLFF

abundance: once
j_gene: TRBJ1-5
v_gene: TRBV28
d_gene: NA
CDR3nt: TGTGCCAGCCTCAGGGATAGGGTTCAGCCCCAGCATTTT
CDR3aa: CASLRDRVQPQHF

abundance: NA
j_gene: TRBJ2-3
v_gene: TRBV12-3/TRBV12-4
d_gene: TRBD1
CDR3nt: TGTGCCAGCAGTAACTTACTGGGACAGGGACCACGAGATACGCAGTATTTT
CDR3aa: CASSNLLGQGPRDTQYF

abundance: NA
j_gene: TRBJ2-3
v_gene: TRBV20-1
d_gene: TRBD2
CDR3nt: TGCAGTGCTAGTAGCGGGGGAATCACAGATACGCAGTATTTT
CDR3aa: CSASSGGITDTQYF

abundance: NA
j_gene: TRBJ1-1
v_gene: TRBV3-1
d_gene: TRBD1
CDR3nt: TGTGCCAGCAGCATAGGACAGGGGGGCACTGAAGCTTTCTTT
CDR3aa: CASSIGQGGTEAFF

abundance: NA
j_gene: TRBJ1-1
v_gene: TRBV29-1
d_gene: NA
CDR3nt: TGCAGCGTTGGGGCTGAAGCTTTCTTT
CDR3aa: CSVGAEAFF

abundance: NA
j_gene: TRBJ2-1
v_gene: TRBV20-1
d_gene: TRBD2
CDR3nt: TGCAGTGCTAGAGGGGGGACTAGCGGGACGACCTACAATGAGCAGTTCTTC
CDR3aa: CSARGGTSGTTYNEQFF

abundance: NA
j_gene: TRBJ2-4
v_gene: TRBV20-1
d_gene: TRBD2
CDR3nt: TGCAGTGCTCCCCCCTCGTTTTCAACCCGACTAGCGGATTCCCCTGGGGCCAAAAACATTCAGTACTTC
CDR3aa: CSAPPSFSTRLADSPGAKNIQYF

abundance: NA
j_gene: TRBJ2-4
v_gene: TRBV29-1
d_gene: NA
CDR3nt: TGCAGCGTTGATAAGGGGCGATATGGCATTCAGTACTTC
CDR3aa: CSVDKGRYGIQYF

abundance: NA
j_gene: TRBJ2-5
v_gene: TRBV7-2
d_gene: NA
CDR3nt: TGTGCCAGCAGCTTCCGGGGCTGGCAAGAGACCCAGTACTTC
CDR3aa: CASSFRGWQETQYF

abundance: NA
j_gene: TRBJ2-3
v_gene: TRBV4-1
d_gene: NA
CDR3nt: TGCGCCAGCAGCCAAGATTACCTGTCGGGCGATACGCAGTATTTT
CDR3aa: CASSQDYLSGDTQYF